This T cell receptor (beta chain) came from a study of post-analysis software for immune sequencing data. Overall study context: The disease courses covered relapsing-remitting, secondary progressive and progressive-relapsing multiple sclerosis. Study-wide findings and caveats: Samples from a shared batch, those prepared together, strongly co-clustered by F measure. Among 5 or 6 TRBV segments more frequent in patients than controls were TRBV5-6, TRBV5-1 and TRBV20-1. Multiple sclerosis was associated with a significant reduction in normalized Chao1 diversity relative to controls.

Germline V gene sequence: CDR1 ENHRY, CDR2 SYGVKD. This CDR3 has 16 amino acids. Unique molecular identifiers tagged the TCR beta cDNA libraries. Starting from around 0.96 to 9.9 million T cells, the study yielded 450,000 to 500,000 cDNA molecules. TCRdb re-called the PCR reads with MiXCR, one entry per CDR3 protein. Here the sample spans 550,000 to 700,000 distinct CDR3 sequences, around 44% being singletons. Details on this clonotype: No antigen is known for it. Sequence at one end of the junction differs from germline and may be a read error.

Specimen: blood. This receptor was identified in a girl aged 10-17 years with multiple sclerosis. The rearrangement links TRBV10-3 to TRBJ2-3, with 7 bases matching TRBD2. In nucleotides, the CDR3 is TGTGCCATCAGTGCCACTAGCGCAGGGAGCACAGATACGCGGTATTTT. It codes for CAISATSAGSTDTRYF.